A single sample gave rise to the 13 T cell receptor beta chains below, sequenced in a study of CXCR3-negative and CXCR3-positive naive CD8 T cells. Broader study findings: More hydrophobic TRB CDR3s occurred in CXCR3-positive than in CXCR3-negative naive cells.

The authors made the TRB cDNA libraries by 5' RACE using UMI labels. TCRdb reprocessed the 5' RACE reads; each CDR3 protein has one entry and no DNA is given. The sample's table shows around 63,000 distinct CDR3 sequences. No antigen has been identified for these receptors. Sequencing was carried out using naive CXCR3+ CD8+ T cells from blood. Described subset: CD45RO-CCR7+CD27+CD95- naive CD8+ T cells expressing CXCR3 (TNR3+). The receptors here all came from a human donor in good health. Some clones in this sample may be carry-over from other donors' samples.

The chain employs TRBV29-1 and TRBJ2-3; TCRdb lists TRBD1, though no DNA is available to test this call. From germline, CDR1 is SQVTM and CDR2 ANQGSEA. This CDR3 comprises 14 residues. The CDR3 is CSAGGGGGADTQYF.

The chain is built from TRBV7-9 and TRBJ2-5; the TRBD1 assignment by TCRdb is unverifiable without DNA. CDR3 length: 14 residues. Germline V lookup: CDR1 SEHNR, CDR2 FQNEAQ (reference sequence). Here the CDR3 reads CASSSDRGQETQYF.

The V and J genes are TRBV19 and TRBJ2-7; TCRdb indicates TRBD1, and absent DNA this call remains unverified. This CDR3 is built from 15 residues. Per the germline V gene, CDR1 is LNHDA and CDR2 is SQIVND (reference sequence). CDR3 residues: CASSMYGGRGYEQYF.

V and J are TRBV12-3 or TRBV12-4 and TRBJ1-2. This CDR3 has 11 amino acids. The CDR3 is CASSPPYGYTF.

This chain connects TRBV7-9 to TRBJ1-1; TCRdb's assignment of TRBD1 cannot be checked, as there is no DNA. The CDR3 contains 12 residues. CDR1 and CDR2 from the germline V gene are SEHNR and FQNEAQ (reference sequence). The CDR3 protein is CASSFDRTEAFF.

The rearrangement links TRBV4-1 to TRBJ2-7; TCRdb indicates TRBD1, and absent DNA this call remains unverified. This CDR3 spans 16 amino acids. Germline CDR1 and CDR2: MGHRA and YSYEKL. The CDR3 here is CASRFEPGQGEYEQYF.

The V call is TRBV10-1, the J call TRBJ2-2; as DNA is missing, the TRBD1 call by TCRdb cannot be tested. The CDR3 contains 19 residues. Germline-derived CDR1 and CDR2 are WNHNN and SYGVQD (reference sequence). The CDR3: CASSQGRETHLGRGGELFF.

This chain uses TRBV24-1 with TRBJ2-2. CDR1 KGHDR and CDR2 SFDVKD come from the germline V gene. The CDR3 contains 11 residues. CDR3 amino acids: CATTNTGELFF.

The chain links TRBV5-1 to TRBJ2-7. The germline V gene has CDR1 SGHRS and CDR2 YFSETQ. The CDR3 consists of 13 residues. This CDR3 reads CASSVGGPYEQYF.

The chain joins TRBV4-3 to TRBJ2-7; the D gene TCRdb calls, TRBD1, cannot be checked with no DNA. The germline V gene encodes CDR1 LGHNA and CDR2 YSLEER. This CDR3 is 15 amino acids long. CDR3 loop: CASSQDRQGRYEQYF.

The chain has TRBV7-9 and TRBJ1-2; absent DNA, TCRdb's TRBD1 call cannot be checked. The CDR3 covers 13 residues. Germline loops: CDR1 SEHNR, CDR2 FQNEAQ (reference sequence). The chain's CDR3 is CASSQLTGSGYTF.

V usage is TRBV6-6 and J usage is TRBJ1-1; the D call of TRBD1 rests on TCRdb alone, since no DNA is present to check it. Per the germline V gene, CDR1 is MNHNY and CDR2 is SVGAGI (reference sequence). The CDR3 covers 11 residues. CDR3 protein: CAYLGGTEAFF.

This chain joins TRBV7-3 and TRBJ2-5; the TRBD1 assignment by TCRdb is unverifiable without DNA. Germline V gives CDR1 SGHTA, CDR2 FQGTGA. CDR3 length: 15 amino acids. This CDR3 reads CASSISGGARETQYF.